A single sample is the source of the 14 T cell receptor beta chains below, sequenced in a study of CD8 T cell repertoires and HIV-1 epitope variants (dated by TCRdb to about 2020). No antigens are known for them. Library construction relied on the immunoSEQ multiplex PCR assay. Sourced from immuneACCESS, this table was stored by TCRdb with only in-frame sequences that have V and J called. A share of the clones is absent; for the studies checked, an unresolved V gene accounts for under half, and the remainder has no known explanation. The sample includes 5,500 to 7,000 clones, with around 68% observed a single time. Of the sample, roughly 45% falls within the top ten clones. Sequences were obtained from cultured CD8+ T cells derived from PBMCs. These receptors originate from a male donor with HIV.

This clone came up a few times. CDR3 protein: CASSPQGTGGSGELFF. CDR3 DNA: TGTGCCAGCAGCCCACAAGGGACAGGGGGTTCCGGGGAGCTGTTTTTT. The chain employs TRBV7-3 and TRBJ2-2, with 11 bases identical to TRBD1. The junction had 8 bases not matched to a gene; V was cut back by 5 bases and J by 6 bases. This CDR3 is 16 amino acids long. Germline values: CDR1 SGHTA, CDR2 FQGTGA.

The chain employs TRBV28 and TRBJ1-2; no reliable D call. Trimming pared 3 bases from V and 1 base from J, leaving 15 bases between. This CDR3 region has 16 residues. Germline lookup yields CDR1 MDHEN and CDR2 SYDVKM. The CDR3 region is CASSLYPPDLNYGYTF. The CDR3 bases are TGTGCCAGCAGTTTGTATCCTCCAGACCTTAACTATGGCTACACCTTC.

The V gene is TRBV4-3, the J gene TRBJ2-6; 8 bases align to TRBD1. The CDR3 has 17 amino acids. CDR1 and CDR2 from the germline V gene are LGHNA and YSLEER. Losses at the gene ends were 2 bases for V and 1 base for J; bases not matched to a gene: 4. Here the CDR3 DNA reads TGCGCCAGCAGCCAAAGACAGGGGAGGTCTGGGGCCAACGTCCTGACTTTC. Translated, it gives CASSQRQGRSGANVLTF.

V is TRBV10-2 and J is TRBJ2-7; D is unresolved. V was clipped by 2 bases and J by 3 bases, with 14 bases between them. Germline assignment: CDR1 WSHSY and CDR2 SAAADI. The CDR3 sequence is 15 residues long. CDR3 in amino acids: CASSELGRSIYEQYF. The CDR3 DNA sequence: TGCGCCAGCAGTGAGCTAGGACGGTCGATCTACGAGCAGTACTTC.

The chain employs TRBV9 and TRBJ2-5; D gene ambiguous. The germline CDR1 and CDR2 sequences are SGDLS and YYNGEE. The CDR3 is 13 residues long. V gave up 4 bases and J gave up 5 bases, with 12 bases separating them. The CDR3 reads CASSPGLGETQYF. In DNA form, the CDR3 reads TGTGCCAGCAGCCCTGGCCTAGGGGAGACCCAGTACTTC.

This clone was seen once. The chain uses TRBV27 and TRBJ1-1; D gene uncertain. The germline V gene encodes CDR1 MNHEY and CDR2 SMNVEV (reference sequence). V lost 2 bases and J 2 bases, leaving 12 bases between the germline ends. This CDR3 comprises 15 residues. CDR3 bases: TGTGCCAGCAGTTTAAGAACAGACTATAACACTGAAGCTTTCTTT. It encodes CASSLRTDYNTEAFF.

CDR3 DNA: TGTGCCAGCAGCCGACAGGGGACAGCAGATACGCAGTATTTT. Protein product: CASSRQGTADTQYF. The rearrangement links TRBV11-2 to TRBJ2-3; TRBD1 matches 8 bases. Germline loops: CDR1 SGHAT, CDR2 FQNNGV. The CDR3 has 14 residues. With V trimmed by 5 bases and J by 4 bases, 5 bases remained unmatched.

The CDR3 DNA reads as TGTGCCACCAGGCCCTCTAGCGGGGGATTCTACAATGAGCAGTTCTTC. Its protein is CATRPSSGGFYNEQFF. The chain has TRBV15 and TRBJ2-1; 10 bases are shared with TRBD2. Trimming removed 6 bases from V and 3 bases from J; junction bases left unmatched: 8. Germline assignment: CDR1 LNHNV and CDR2 YYDKDF (reference sequence). The CDR3 is made up of 16 amino acids.

This clone has more than one count but fewer than ten. The chain uses TRBV7-8 and TRBJ2-3; 8 nucleotides line up with TRBD2. V lost 1 base and J lost 2; bases outside the gene matches: 8. The CDR3 is made up of 17 amino acids. The germline CDR1 and CDR2 sequences are SGHVS and FQNEAQ. CDR3 bases: TGTGCCAGCAGCTTAGGTTACGCGGGGGGTCCCACAGATACGCAGTATTTT. It specifies CASSLGYAGGPTDTQYF.

J is TRBJ1-2 and V is TRBV29-1; 9 nucleotides agree with TRBD1. After removal of 1 base from V and 2 bases from J, the junction contained 5 bases not matched to a gene. The CDR3 consists of 15 residues. CDR1 and CDR2 (germline): SQVTM, ANQGSEA. CDR3 loop: CSVEAGTGPNYGYTF. The CDR3 bases are TGCAGCGTTGAAGCTGGGACAGGGCCGAACTATGGCTACACCTTC.

The table lists this clone with a few counts. The CDR3 DNA is TGTGCCATCAGTGAGTGGGGGGCCGGGGGCACTGAAGCTTTCTTT. It is translated as CAISEWGAGGTEAFF. The chain uses TRBV10-3 and TRBJ1-1; tentative D call: TRBD1 (6 bases). Germline loops: CDR1 ENHRY, CDR2 SYGVKD. Trimming removed 1 base from V and 4 bases from J, with 13 bases in between. CDR3 length: 15 amino acids.

The chain employs TRBV7-2 and TRBJ2-1; 7 nucleotides agree with TRBD1. The CDR3 consists of 15 residues. CDR1 and CDR2 from the germline V gene are SGHTA and FQGNSA. After removal of 1 base from V and 2 bases from J, the junction contained 2 bases not matched to a gene. CDR3 bases: TGTGCCAGCAGCTTAGTAGGGGGCGCCTACAATGAGCAGTTCTTC. It translates to CASSLVGGAYNEQFF. Based on the CDR3 plus reference TRBV7-2 and TRBJ2-1, the full variable domain is GAGVSQSPSNKVTEKGKDVELRCDPISGHTALYWYRQSLGQGLEFLIYFQGNSAPDKSGLPSDRFSAERTGGSVSTLTIQRTQQEDSAVYLCASSLVGGAYNEQFFGPGTRLTVL.

The V and J genes are TRBV29-1 and TRBJ1-3; D is ambiguous. Trimming pared 5 bases from V and 0 bases from J, leaving 2 bases between. The germline V gene encodes CDR1 SQVTM and CDR2 ANQGSEA. The CDR3 sequence is 11 residues long. The CDR3 loop is CSVHSGNTIYF. Here the CDR3 DNA reads TGCAGCGTTCACTCTGGAAACACCATATATTTT.

V is TRBV6-1 and J is TRBJ1-1; no clear D gene. V lost 1 base, J lost 3 bases, and 6 bases lay in between. The CDR3 is 13 amino acids. Germline CDR1 reads MNHNS; CDR2 reads SASEGT. CDR3 sequence reads: CASSEGVYTEAFF. CDR3 coding DNA: TGTGCCAGCAGTGAAGGGGTTTACACTGAAGCTTTCTTT.